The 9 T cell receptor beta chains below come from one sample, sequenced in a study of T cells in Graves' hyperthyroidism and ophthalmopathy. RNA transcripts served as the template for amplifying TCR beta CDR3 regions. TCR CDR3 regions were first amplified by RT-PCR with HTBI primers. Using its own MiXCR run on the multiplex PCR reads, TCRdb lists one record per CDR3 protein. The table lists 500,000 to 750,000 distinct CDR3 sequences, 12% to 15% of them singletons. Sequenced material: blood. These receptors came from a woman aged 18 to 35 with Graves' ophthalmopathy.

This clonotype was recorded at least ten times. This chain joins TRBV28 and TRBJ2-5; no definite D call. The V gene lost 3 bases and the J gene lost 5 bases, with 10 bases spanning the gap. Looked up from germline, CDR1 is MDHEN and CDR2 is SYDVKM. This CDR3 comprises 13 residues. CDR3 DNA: TGTGCCAGCAGTTTTGGGGTGGTGGAGACCCAGTACTTC. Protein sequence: CASSFGVVETQYF.

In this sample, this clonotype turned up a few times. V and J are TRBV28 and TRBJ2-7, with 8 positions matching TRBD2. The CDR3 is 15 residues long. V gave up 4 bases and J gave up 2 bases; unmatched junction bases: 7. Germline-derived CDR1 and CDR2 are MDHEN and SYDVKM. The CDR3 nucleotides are TGTGCCAGCAGTTCATCGGGAGGGGGACCCTACGAGCAGTACTTC. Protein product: CASSSSGGGPYEQYF.

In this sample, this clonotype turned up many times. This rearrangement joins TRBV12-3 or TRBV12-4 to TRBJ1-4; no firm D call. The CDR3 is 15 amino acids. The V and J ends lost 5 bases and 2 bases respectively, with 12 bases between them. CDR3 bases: TGTGCCAGCAGTCCAACGACAACCACTAATGAAAAACTGTTTTTT. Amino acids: CASSPTTTTNEKLFF.

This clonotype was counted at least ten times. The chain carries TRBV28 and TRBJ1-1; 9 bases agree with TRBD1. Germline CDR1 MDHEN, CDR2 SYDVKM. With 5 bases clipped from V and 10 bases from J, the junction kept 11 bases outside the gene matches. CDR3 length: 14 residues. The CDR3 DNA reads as TGTGCCAGCAGTGAGGGACAGGGATCCCTGGGAGCTTTCTTT. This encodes CASSEGQGSLGAFF.

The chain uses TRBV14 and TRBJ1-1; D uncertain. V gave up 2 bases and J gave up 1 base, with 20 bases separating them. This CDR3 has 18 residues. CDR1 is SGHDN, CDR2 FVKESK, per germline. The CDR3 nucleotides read TGTGCCAGCAGCCAACGCGGAGTACGGTCCTCAGGGAACACTGAAGCTTTCTTT. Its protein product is CASSQRGVRSSGNTEAFF.

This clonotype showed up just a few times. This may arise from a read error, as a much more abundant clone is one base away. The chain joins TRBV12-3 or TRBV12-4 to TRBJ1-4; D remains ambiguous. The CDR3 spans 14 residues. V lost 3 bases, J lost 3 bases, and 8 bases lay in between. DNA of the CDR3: TGTGCCAGCAGTTTGGGCAGCCCTAATGAAAAACTGTTTTTT. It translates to CASSLGSPNEKLFF.

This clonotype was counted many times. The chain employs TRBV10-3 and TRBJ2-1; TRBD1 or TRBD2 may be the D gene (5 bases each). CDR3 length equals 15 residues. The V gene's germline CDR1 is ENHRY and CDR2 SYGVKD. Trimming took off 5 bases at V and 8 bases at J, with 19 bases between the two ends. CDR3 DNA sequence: TGTGCCATCAGTACGAGCACGAGGGGCGGAGATGAGCAGTTCTTC. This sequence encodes CAISTSTRGGDEQFF.

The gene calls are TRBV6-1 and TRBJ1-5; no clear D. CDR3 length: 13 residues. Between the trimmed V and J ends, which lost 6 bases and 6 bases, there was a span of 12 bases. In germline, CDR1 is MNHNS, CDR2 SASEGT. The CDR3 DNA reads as TGTGCCAGCAGCCCCTGGGATGGTCAGCCCCAGCATTTT. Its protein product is CASSPWDGQPQHF.

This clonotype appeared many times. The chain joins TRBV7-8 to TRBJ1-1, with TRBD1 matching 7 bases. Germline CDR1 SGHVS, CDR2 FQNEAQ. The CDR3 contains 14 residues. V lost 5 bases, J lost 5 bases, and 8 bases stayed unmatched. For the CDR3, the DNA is TGTGCCAGCAGCCCGGAAGGGGGCTTGACTGAAGCTTTCTTT. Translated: CASSPEGGLTEAFF. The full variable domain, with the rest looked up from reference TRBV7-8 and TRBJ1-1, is GAGVSQSPRYKVAKRGQDVALRCDPISGHVSLFWYQQALGQGPEFLTYFQNEAQLDKSGLPSDRFFAERPEGSVSTLKIQRTQQEDSAVYLCASSPEGGLTEAFFGQGTRLTVV.